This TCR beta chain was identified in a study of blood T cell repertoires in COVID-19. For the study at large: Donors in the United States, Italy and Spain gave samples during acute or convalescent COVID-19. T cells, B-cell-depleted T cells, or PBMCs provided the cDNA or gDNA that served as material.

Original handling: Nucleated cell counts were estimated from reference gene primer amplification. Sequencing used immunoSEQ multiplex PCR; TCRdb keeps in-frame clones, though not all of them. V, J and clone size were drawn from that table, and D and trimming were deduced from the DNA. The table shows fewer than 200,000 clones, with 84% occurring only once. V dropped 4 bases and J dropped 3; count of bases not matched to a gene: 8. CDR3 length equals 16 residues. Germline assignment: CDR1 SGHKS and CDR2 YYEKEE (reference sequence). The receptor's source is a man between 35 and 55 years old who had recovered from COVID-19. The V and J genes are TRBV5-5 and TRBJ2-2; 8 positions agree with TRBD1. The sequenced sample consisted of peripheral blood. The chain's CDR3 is CASSPRLTGDTGELFF. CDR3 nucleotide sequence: TGTGCCAGCAGCCCTAGGTTGACAGGGGACACCGGGGAGCTGTTTTTT. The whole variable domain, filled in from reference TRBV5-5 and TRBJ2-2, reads DAGVTQSPTHLIKTRGQQVTLRCSPISGHKSVSWYQQVLGQGPQFIFQYYEKEERGRGNFPDRFSARQFPNYSSELNVNALLLGDSALYLCASSPRLTGDTGELFFGEGSRLTVL.